This TCR beta chain was identified in a study of Graves' ophthalmopathy and Graves' hyperthyroidism. Study overall: At the time of initial diagnosis and before any treatment, peripheral blood was collected.

From fresh peripheral blood, about 10 ml in volume, the PBMCs were obtained. As concerns this clonotype: Its antigen is not known.

V lost 6 bases, J lost 9 bases, and 12 bases stayed unmatched. This CDR3 contains 14 residues. CDR1 is MNHNS and CDR2 is SASEGT in the germline V gene. RNA transcripts provided the template for amplifying TCR beta CDR3 regions. Second-round multiplex PCR came after first-round RT-PCR with HTBI primers. TCRdb passed the multiplex PCR reads through MiXCR, listing each CDR3 protein once. Here the sample spans under 60,000 distinct CDR3 sequences, under 55% being singletons. Overall study findings and caveats: The authors also found most expanded thyroid clonotypes above 0.001 frequency in blood.

Sequenced material: peripheral blood. This TCR came from an adult woman with Graves' ophthalmopathy. The chain links TRBV6-1 to TRBJ2-3; 7 nucleotides line up with TRBD2. The chain's CDR3 is CASSPGGIWVTQYF. Written as DNA, the CDR3 is TGTGCCAGCAGCCCCGGGGGGATTTGGGTCACGCAGTATTTT.